The T cell receptor beta chain described here comes from a study of blood T cells in healthy people across ages. Study findings and constraints: The lack of PBMC sorting stopped any conclusive naive versus antigen-experienced comparison. Among long-lived donors, naive CD4+ cells were more numerous and diversity higher than in aged donors.

As concerns this clonotype: Antigen: not known.

Germline loops: CDR1 DFQATT, CDR2 SNEGSKA (reference sequence). V was clipped by 3 bases and J by 4 bases; unmatched bases: 10. The CDR3 has 16 amino acids. Sample-barcoded 5' priming and a J-beta primer mix drove a second PCR of about 6 to 12 cycles. TCRdb re-derived calls from the 5' RACE reads in MiXCR, one entry per CDR3 protein. This sample has fewer than 1.5 million distinct CDR3 sequences, with around two fifths found just once. Each donor had approximately 10 milliliters of peripheral blood drawn. The V and J genes are TRBV20-1 and TRBJ2-1; TRBD1 agrees at 9 bases. The clonotype was recovered from a woman aged 18 to 35 in good health. The sequencing sample was made of blood. The CDR3 is CSAREPGQGWYNEQFF. The CDR3 bases are TGCAGTGCTAGGGAACCGGGACAGGGATGGTACAATGAGCAGTTCTTC.